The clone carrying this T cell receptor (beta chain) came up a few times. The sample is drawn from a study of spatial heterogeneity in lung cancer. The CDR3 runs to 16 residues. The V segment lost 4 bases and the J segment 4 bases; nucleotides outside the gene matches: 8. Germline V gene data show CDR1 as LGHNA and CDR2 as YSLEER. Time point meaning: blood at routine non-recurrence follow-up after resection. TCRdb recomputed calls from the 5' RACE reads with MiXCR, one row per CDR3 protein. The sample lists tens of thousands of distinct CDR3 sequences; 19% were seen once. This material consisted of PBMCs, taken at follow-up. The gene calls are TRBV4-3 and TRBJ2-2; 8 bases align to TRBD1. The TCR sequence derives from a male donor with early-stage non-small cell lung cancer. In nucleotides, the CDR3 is TGCGCCAGCAGCCTTGGACAGGGCCCCCGCACCGGGGAGCTGTTTTTT. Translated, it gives CASSLGQGPRTGELFF.